One and the same sample provided the 31 T cell receptor beta chains below, sequenced in a study of CD8 T cells in ankylosing spondylitis. TCRdb re-derived calls from the 5' RACE reads in MiXCR, one entry per CDR3 protein. The table has under 200,000 distinct CDR3 sequences, roughly 13% seen once. Sequenced material: blood, either unsorted or a sorted T cell fraction (not recorded which). These receptors all come from a female donor with ankylosing spondylitis or in good health (not recorded which).

In this sample, this clonotype turned up a few times. The J gene is TRBJ2-5, the V gene TRBV29-1; perhaps TRBD2 as D (6 bases). With 4 bases removed from V and 5 bases from J, the gap between germline ends came to 11 bases. The CDR3 covers 12 residues. The germline V gene encodes CDR1 SQVTM and CDR2 ANQGSEA. Here the CDR3 DNA reads TGCAGCGTTGCGGGGGAAGCGGAGACCCAGTACTTC. It specifies CSVAGEAETQYF.

This clonotype has a count of ten or more. V usage is TRBV5-1 and J usage is TRBJ1-5; no definite D call. The CDR3 covers 15 residues. V was trimmed by 4 bases and J by 4 bases, leaving 15 bases between them. Germline V gives CDR1 SGHRS, CDR2 YFSETQ. CDR3 sequence (DNA): TGCGCCAGCAGCGGCGGAGCGAACGGGAATCAGCCCCAGCATTTT. Its protein product is CASSGGANGNQPQHF.

The chain carries TRBV7-2 and TRBJ2-5; a possible D gene is TRBD2 (6 bases). Between the trimmed V and J ends, which lost 5 bases and 5 bases, there was a span of 15 bases. This CDR3 region has 14 residues. Germline CDR1 is SGHTA and CDR2 is FQGNSA. CDR3 sequence: CASSRGGTGETQYF. The CDR3, as DNA: TGTGCCAGCAGCCGTGGGGGGACCGGGGAGACCCAGTACTTC.

The V gene is TRBV7-3, the J gene TRBJ2-3, with D possibly matching TRBD1 (5 bases). The CDR3 is 14 amino acids. CDR1 and CDR2 from the germline V gene are SGHTA and FQGTGA. Trimming took off 6 bases at V and 1 base at J, with 11 bases between the two ends. This chain's CDR3 is CASSSGMGTDTQYF. CDR3 nucleotide sequence: TGTGCCAGCAGTTCAGGGATGGGCACAGATACGCAGTATTTT.

This clonotype was counted at least ten times. The J gene is TRBJ2-1, the V gene TRBV12-3 or TRBV12-4; TRBD1 aligns across 8 bases. The ends lost 8 bases at V and 9 bases at J; junction bases unmatched: 12. The CDR3 is 14 residues long. CDR3 amino acids: CASLRQGLGGEQFF. CDR3 nucleotides: TGTGCCAGCCTGAGACAGGGGTTGGGAGGTGAGCAGTTCTTC.

At least ten counts were recorded for this clonotype. The rearrangement joins TRBV6-1 to TRBJ1-5; D call uncertain. Per germline, CDR1 MNHNS and CDR2 SASEGT. V lost 5 bases and J lost 4, with 9 bases in between. CDR3 size: 13 residues. The CDR3 DNA follows: TGTGCCAGCAGTCCCGGGGTTAATCAGCCCCAGCATTTT. This sequence encodes CASSPGVNQPQHF.

This clonotype was seen only a few times. The chain carries TRBV7-3 and TRBJ2-3, with TRBD2 as a possible D gene (5 bases). Trimming took off 4 bases at V and 5 bases at J, with 19 bases between the two ends. CDR1 is SGHTA and CDR2 is FQGTGA in the germline V gene. The CDR3 spans 16 residues. CDR3 coding DNA: TGTGCCAGCAGCTCTTATTTAAGCGGCAGTCGAGATACGCAGTATTTT. Translated, it gives CASSSYLSGSRDTQYF.

The V gene is TRBV20-1, the J gene TRBJ2-7; tentatively, D is TRBD1 (6 bases). V lost 8 bases and J 4 bases, leaving 18 bases between the germline ends. Looked up from germline, CDR1 is DFQATT and CDR2 is SNEGSKA (reference sequence). The CDR3 consists of 13 residues. The CDR3 DNA follows: TGCAGTCACCGGGACATCCTTTCGTACGAGCAGTACTTC. Its protein is CSHRDILSYEQYF.

The table lists this clonotype with a few counts. The gene calls are TRBV28 and TRBJ2-3, with D possibly TRBD2 on 7 matching bases. The ends were cut back, 7 bases at V and 0 bases at J, with 11 bases in the middle. Germline-derived CDR1 and CDR2 are MDHEN and SYDVKM. This CDR3 contains 14 residues. CDR3 coding DNA: TGTGCCAGCATGAGGGGGGGGAGCACAGATACGCAGTATTTT. Its protein product is CASMRGGSTDTQYF.

The sample holds a few counts of this clonotype. This rearrangement joins TRBV29-1 to TRBJ2-1; D gene uncertain. V lost 7 bases to trimming and J lost 0 bases, with 13 bases between them. CDR1 and CDR2 (germline): SQVTM, ANQGSEA. The CDR3 is made up of 14 amino acids. In DNA, the CDR3 is TGCAGCGACACCCATACGAGCTCCTACAATGAGCAGTTCTTC. This translates into CSDTHTSSYNEQFF.

The chain links TRBV14 to TRBJ1-6, with 8 bases matching TRBD1. CDR1 SGHDN and CDR2 FVKESK come from the germline V gene. The CDR3 spans 18 residues. V was clipped by 0 bases and J by 14 bases; unmatched bases: 18. The chain's CDR3 is CASSQDRAQGAFTRSLHF. The DNA for the CDR3 is TGTGCCAGCAGCCAAGATAGGGCCCAGGGGGCCTTTACTAGATCCCTCCACTTT.

This clonotype has ten or more counts. The chain couples TRBV3-1 to TRBJ2-1, with D uncertain. The CDR3 has 13 residues. Germline CDR1 and CDR2: LGHDT and YNNKEL (reference sequence). V was shortened by 1 base and J by 10 bases, with 11 bases between the two germline ends. The CDR3 sequence is CASSQVVVGEQFF. The CDR3 nucleotides read TGTGCCAGCAGCCAAGTGGTGGTAGGCGAGCAGTTCTTC.

This clonotype was counted at least ten times. The V gene is TRBV4-3, the J gene TRBJ1-6, with D perhaps TRBD1 (5 bases). V was clipped by 0 bases and J by 10 bases, with 16 bases between them. The CDR3 loop spans 16 amino acids. Germline V gene sequence: CDR1 LGHNA, CDR2 YSLEER. The CDR3 DNA sequence: TGCGCCAGCAGCCAAGATTCAGGGCCGACCAGATCACCCCTCCACTTT. Its translation: CASSQDSGPTRSPLHF.

This clonotype has a count of ten or more. The V call is TRBV2, the J call TRBJ2-1; no clear D. This CDR3 is built from 13 residues. Trimming stripped 2 bases from V and 7 bases from J, with 9 bases between. Germline-derived CDR1 and CDR2 are SNHLY and FYNNEI. In DNA, the CDR3 is TGTGCCAGCAGTGAATTCGTCGGGAATGAGCAGTTCTTC. Translating gives CASSEFVGNEQFF.

This clonotype was observed many times. The J gene is TRBJ2-7, the V gene TRBV7-9, with no clear D. The CDR3 runs to 11 residues. Trimming stripped 8 bases from V and 6 bases from J, with 11 bases between. CDR1 is SEHNR, CDR2 FQNEAQ, per germline (reference sequence). The CDR3 spells CASGFPLEQYF. For the CDR3, the DNA is TGTGCCAGCGGGTTCCCCCTCGAGCAGTACTTC. Using reference TRBV7-9 and TRBJ2-7 for the parts outside the CDR3, the full variable domain is DTGVSQNPRHKITKRGQNVTFRCDPISEHNRLYWYRQTLGQGPEFLTYFQNEAQLEKSRLLSDRFSAERPKGSFSTLEIQRTEQGDSAMYLCASGFPLEQYFGPGTRLTVT.

Ten or more counts support this clonotype. This chain connects TRBV5-5 to TRBJ2-1; D gene unclear. CDR1 is SGHKS, CDR2 YYEKEE, per germline (reference sequence). The V end was cut by 4 bases, the J end by 0 bases, with 11 bases between. The CDR3 is 15 residues long. The CDR3 spells CASSQTRSSYNEQFF. The CDR3 DNA is TGTGCCAGCAGCCAAACTCGGAGCTCCTACAATGAGCAGTTCTTC.

This clonotype was seen ten or more times. The chain recombines TRBV7-2 with TRBJ1-5; no reliable D call. Between the trimmed V and J ends, which lost 5 bases and 4 bases, there was a span of 12 bases. Germline lookup yields CDR1 SGHTA and CDR2 FQGNSA. The CDR3 is 14 residues long. The CDR3 nucleotides read TGTGCCAGCAGCCACCGGTCATCTAATCAGCCCCAGCATTTT. Translated, it gives CASSHRSSNQPQHF.

Ten or more counts support this clonotype. V gene TRBV4-2 combines with J gene TRBJ2-7; 7 bases agree with TRBD1. Unmatched junction bases numbered 4, after V lost 2 bases and J lost 3 bases. This CDR3 is 14 amino acids long. Germline CDR1 is LGHNA and CDR2 is YNFKEQ. CDR3 coding DNA: TGTGCCAGCAGCCAACCGACAGGGTACTACGAGCAGTACTTC. This translates into CASSQPTGYYEQYF.

This clonotype was detected many times. V and J are TRBV29-1 and TRBJ2-1; 9 bases agree with TRBD2. The CDR3 is 18 residues long. Trimming at V came to 0 bases and at J to 5 bases, leaving 14 bases not matched to a gene. Germline loops: CDR1 SQVTM, CDR2 ANQGSEA. This CDR3 reads CSVEDYASGRFLHNEQFF. The CDR3 coding sequence is TGCAGCGTTGAAGATTATGCGAGCGGGAGGTTTCTCCACAATGAGCAGTTCTTC.

As to this clonotype: This sequence may be a read error, since a much larger clone differs from it by one base. The chain carries TRBV5-6 and TRBJ2-1, with D tentatively TRBD1 (6 bases). CDR3 length equals 13 residues. Germline values: CDR1 SGHDT, CDR2 YYEEEE. CDR3 DNA: TGTACCAGCAGCTTCTACAGGGTGAATGAGCAGTTCTTC. Protein: CTSSFYRVNEQFF.

This clonotype was seen only a few times. The rearrangement links TRBV28 to TRBJ1-2; 9 nucleotides line up with TRBD1. Germline V gene data show CDR1 as MDHEN and CDR2 as SYDVKM. This CDR3 has 14 residues. With V trimmed by 10 bases and J by 12 bases, 18 bases remained unmatched. The CDR3 region is CATRGGQGKSVDTF. The CDR3 DNA follows: TGTGCCACGAGAGGGGGACAGGGTAAATCGGTGGACACCTTC.

This clonotype was detected a few times. The chain links TRBV7-2 to TRBJ2-3, with D perhaps matching TRBD2 (5 bases). The CDR3 spans 16 residues. The germline V gene has CDR1 SGHTA and CDR2 FQGNSA. V shed 5 bases and J shed 6 bases, with 21 bases lying between them. CDR3 in amino acids: CASSQFSAVPGDTQYF. The CDR3 DNA reads as TGTGCCAGCAGCCAATTTTCGGCTGTTCCGGGGGATACGCAGTATTTT. Together with reference TRBV7-2 and TRBJ2-3, the CDR3 gives the full variable domain: GAGVSQSPSNKVTEKGKDVELRCDPISGHTALYWYRQSLGQGLEFLIYFQGNSAPDKSGLPSDRFSAERTGGSVSTLTIQRTQQEDSAVYLCASSQFSAVPGDTQYFGPGTRLTVL.

This clonotype was seen ten or more times. The V and J genes are TRBV7-9 and TRBJ2-5; D not resolved. The V end lost 0 bases, the J end lost 2 bases, and 7 bases lay between the germline ends. The CDR3 is 14 residues long. Germline CDR1 reads SEHNR; CDR2 reads FQNEAQ (reference sequence). This CDR3 is CASSLAAGQETQYF. The DNA for the CDR3 is TGTGCCAGCAGCTTAGCGGCTGGACAAGAGACCCAGTACTTC. Full variable domain (rest looked up from reference TRBV7-9 and TRBJ2-5): DTGVSQNPRHKITKRGQNVTFRCDPISEHNRLYWYRQTLGQGPEFLTYFQNEAQLEKSRLLSDRFSAERPKGSFSTLEIQRTEQGDSAMYLCASSLAAGQETQYFGPGTRLLVL.

This clonotype was picked up many times. This CDR3 reads CASSYDGMNTEAFF. The CDR3 nucleotides are TGCGCCAGCAGCTACGACGGTATGAACACTGAAGCTTTCTTT. The V gene is TRBV5-1, the J gene TRBJ1-1; D is undetermined. CDR1 is SGHRS, CDR2 YFSETQ, per germline. V gave up 3 bases and J gave up 0 bases, with 9 bases separating them. CDR3 length: 14 residues. The complete variable domain, with remaining parts taken from reference TRBV5-1 and TRBJ1-1, reads KAGVTQTPRYLIKTRGQQVTLSCSPISGHRSVSWYQQTPGQGLQFLFEYFSETQRNKGNFPGRFSGRQFSNSRSEMNVSTLELGDSALYLCASSYDGMNTEAFFGQGTRLTVV.

This clonotype was observed a few times. This chain connects TRBV24-1 to TRBJ2-7; the D is unclear. Germline-derived CDR1 and CDR2 are KGHDR and SFDVKD. CDR3 length equals 12 residues. V lost 5 bases, J lost 4 bases, and 8 bases lay in between. The DNA of the CDR3 is TGTGCCACCAGTGCGGACCGTTACGAGCAGTACTTC. This encodes CATSADRYEQYF.

A few counts support this clonotype. The chain joins TRBV12-3 or TRBV12-4 to TRBJ1-4, with TRBD1 matching over 7 bases. The trim removed 6 bases at V and 6 bases at J, leaving 7 bases unmatched. CDR3 length: 14 amino acids. CDR3 amino acids: CASRPGTADEKLFF. The CDR3 DNA reads as TGTGCCAGCAGGCCCGGGACAGCGGATGAAAAACTGTTTTTT.

This clonotype was observed at least ten times. The chain combines TRBV10-3 with TRBJ2-7; maybe TRBD2 (5 bases). V lost 2 bases to trimming and J lost 7 bases, with 18 bases between them. The CDR3 length is 15 residues. CDR1 ENHRY and CDR2 SYGVKD come from the germline V gene. CDR3 bases: TGTGCCATCAGTGAGAGTTTAGGGTCCACGGGGGAGCAGTACTTC. As protein: CAISESLGSTGEQYF.

Many counts were recorded for this clonotype. The chain couples TRBV12-3 or TRBV12-4 to TRBJ2-3, with TRBD1 identical over 8 bases. CDR3 size: 14 residues. Trimming took 11 bases from V and 1 from J; bases not matched to a gene: 8. The CDR3 loop reads CAGHRGYGTDTQYF. CDR3 nucleotide sequence: TGTGCCGGCCACAGGGGGTATGGCACAGATACGCAGTATTTT.

This clonotype has a handful of counts. This sequence joins TRBV5-1 and TRBJ1-4, with no clear D. CDR3 size: 13 residues. Trimming pared 5 bases from V and 3 bases from J, leaving 8 bases between. Germline assignment: CDR1 SGHRS and CDR2 YFSETQ. CDR3 amino acids: CASRKVANEKLFF. CDR3 sequence (DNA): TGCGCCAGCAGGAAGGTTGCTAATGAAAAACTGTTTTTT.

This clonotype was recorded at least ten times. V usage is TRBV7-2 and J usage is TRBJ1-5, with 8 positions matching TRBD1. Germline lookup yields CDR1 SGHTA and CDR2 FQGNSA. This CDR3 spans 13 amino acids. Losses at the gene ends were 3 bases for V and 7 bases for J; bases not matched to a gene: 2. CDR3 nucleotide sequence: TGTGCCAGCAGCTTGGACAGGGTCCAGCCCCAGCATTTT. This gives the protein CASSLDRVQPQHF.

The J gene is TRBJ2-3, the V gene TRBV20-1; 7 positions match TRBD2. Germline V gene sequence: CDR1 DFQATT, CDR2 SNEGSKA (reference sequence). CDR3 length equals 15 residues. Trimming cost V 6 bases and J 2 bases; bases outside gene matches: 11. This CDR3 reads CSARGGLGNTDTQYF. For the CDR3, the DNA is TGCAGTGCCCGGGGCGGACTAGGGAACACAGATACGCAGTATTTT.